This TCR beta chain was recorded in a study of response to subunit inactivated influenza vaccine. Regarding this clonotype: Its antigen remains unknown.

Notes on the study in general: Few additional T cells are recruited per seasonal influenza vaccination, authors suggested.

V was trimmed by 0 bases and J by 4 bases, leaving 12 bases between them. The CDR3 covers 15 residues. TCRdb re-called the RT-PCR reads through MiXCR, storing one row per CDR3 protein. Of hundreds of thousands of distinct CDR3 sequences listed, less than 8% were seen once; the top ten hold 13%. The input for sequencing was PBMCs from blood, taken less than 30 months after vaccination. The chain uses TRBV12-3 or TRBV12-4 and TRBJ2-5; D possibly corresponds to TRBD2 (7 bases). This clonotype was obtained from a man aged 50-75 years who received an inactivated influenza vaccine. CDR3 protein: CASSLAGGLPETQYF. The CDR3 nucleotides read TGTGCCAGCAGTTTAGCGGGGGGGCTCCCAGAGACCCAGTACTTC.